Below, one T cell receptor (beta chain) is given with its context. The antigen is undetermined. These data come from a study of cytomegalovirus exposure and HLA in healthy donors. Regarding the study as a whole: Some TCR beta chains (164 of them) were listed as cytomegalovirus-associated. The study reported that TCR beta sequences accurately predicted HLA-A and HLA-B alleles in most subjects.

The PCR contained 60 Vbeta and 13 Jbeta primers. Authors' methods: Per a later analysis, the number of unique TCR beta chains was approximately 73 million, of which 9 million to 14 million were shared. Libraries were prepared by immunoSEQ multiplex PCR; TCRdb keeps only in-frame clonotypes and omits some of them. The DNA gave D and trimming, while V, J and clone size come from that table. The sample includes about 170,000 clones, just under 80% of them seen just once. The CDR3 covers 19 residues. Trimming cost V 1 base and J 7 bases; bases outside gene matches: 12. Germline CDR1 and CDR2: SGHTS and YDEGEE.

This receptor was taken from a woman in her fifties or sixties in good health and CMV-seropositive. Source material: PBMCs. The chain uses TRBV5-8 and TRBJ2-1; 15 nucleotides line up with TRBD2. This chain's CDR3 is CASSLHPGLAGGRDNEQFF. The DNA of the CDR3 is TGTGCCAGCAGCTTGCACCCGGGACTAGCGGGGGGCCGAGATAATGAGCAGTTCTTC.